This T cell receptor beta chain is drawn from a study of cytotoxic CD8 clonotypes in ibrutinib-treated CLL. As for this clone: Its antigen is undetermined.

Method: immunoSEQ multiplex PCR; TCRdb's copy keeps in-frame clones and lacks some. Seen here are just over 200,000 clones, approximately 75% observed once, and the top ten hold around 10%. The study, taken as a whole, reports: Stable or contracted on treatment, public clonotypes were also uncommon.

The CDR3 consists of 13 residues. Trimming cost V 7 bases and J 1 base, with 11 bases left between them. Germline assignment: CDR1 SGHAT and CDR2 FQNNGV. The chain has TRBV11-2 and TRBJ2-7, with a weak D call TRBD2 (5 bases). The TCR originated in a human donor with chronic lymphocytic leukemia. The specimen was PBMCs, collected after 12 months of ibrutinib treatment. CDR3 sequence reads: CASMNWESYEQYF. CDR3 nucleotides: TGTGCCAGCATGAACTGGGAGTCCTACGAGCAGTACTTC.